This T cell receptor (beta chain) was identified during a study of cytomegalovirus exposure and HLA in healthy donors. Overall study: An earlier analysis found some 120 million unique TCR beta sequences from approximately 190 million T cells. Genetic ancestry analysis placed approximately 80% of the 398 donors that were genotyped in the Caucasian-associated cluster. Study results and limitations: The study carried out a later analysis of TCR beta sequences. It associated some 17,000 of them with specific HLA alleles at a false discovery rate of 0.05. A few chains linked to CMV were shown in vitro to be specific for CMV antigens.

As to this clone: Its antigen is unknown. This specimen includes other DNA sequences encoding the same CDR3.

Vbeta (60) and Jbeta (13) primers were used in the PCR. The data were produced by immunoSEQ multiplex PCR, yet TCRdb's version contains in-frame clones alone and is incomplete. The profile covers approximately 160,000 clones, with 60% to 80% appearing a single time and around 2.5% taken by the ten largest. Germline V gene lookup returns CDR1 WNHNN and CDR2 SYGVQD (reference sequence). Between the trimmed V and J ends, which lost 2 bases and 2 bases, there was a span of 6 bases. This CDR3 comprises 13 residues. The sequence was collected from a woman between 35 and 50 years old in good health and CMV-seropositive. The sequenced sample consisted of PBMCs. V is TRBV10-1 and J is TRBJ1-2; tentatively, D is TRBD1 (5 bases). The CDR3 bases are TGCGCCAGCAGTGAGGCAGGGAACTATGGCTACACCTTC. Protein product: CASSEAGNYGYTF.